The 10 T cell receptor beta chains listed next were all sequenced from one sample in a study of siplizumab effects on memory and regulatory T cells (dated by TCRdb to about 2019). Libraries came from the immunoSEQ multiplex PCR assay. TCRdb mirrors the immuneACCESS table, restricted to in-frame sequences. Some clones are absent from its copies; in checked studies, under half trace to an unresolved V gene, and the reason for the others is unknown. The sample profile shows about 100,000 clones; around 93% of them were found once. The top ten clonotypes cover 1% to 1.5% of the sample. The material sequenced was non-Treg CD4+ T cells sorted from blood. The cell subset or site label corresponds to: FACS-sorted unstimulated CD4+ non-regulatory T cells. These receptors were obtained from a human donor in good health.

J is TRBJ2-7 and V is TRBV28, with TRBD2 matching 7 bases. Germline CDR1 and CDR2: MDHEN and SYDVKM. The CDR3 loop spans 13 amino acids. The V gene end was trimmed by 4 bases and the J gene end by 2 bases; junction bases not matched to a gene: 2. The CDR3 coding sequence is TGTGCCAGCAGTTCGGGGGGAACCTACGAGCAGTACTTC. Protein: CASSSGGTYEQYF. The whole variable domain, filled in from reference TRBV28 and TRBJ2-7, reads DVKVTQSSRYLVKRTGEKVFLECVQDMDHENMFWYRQDPGLGLRLIYFSYDVKMKEKGDIPEGYSVSREKKERFSLILESASTNQTSMYLCASSSGGTYEQYFGPGTRLTVT.

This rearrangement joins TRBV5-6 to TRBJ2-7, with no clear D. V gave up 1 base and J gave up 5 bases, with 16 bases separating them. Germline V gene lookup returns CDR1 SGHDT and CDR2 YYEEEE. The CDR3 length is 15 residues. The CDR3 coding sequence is TGTGCCAGCAGCTTGAGTCTAACCCGGTCGGACGAGCAGTACTTC. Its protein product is CASSLSLTRSDEQYF.

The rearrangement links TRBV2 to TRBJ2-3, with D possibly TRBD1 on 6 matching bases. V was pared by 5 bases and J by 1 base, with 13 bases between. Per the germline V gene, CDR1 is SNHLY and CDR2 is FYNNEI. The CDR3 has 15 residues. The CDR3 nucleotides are TGTGCCAGCAGTTCTCGGCAGGGGCGCACAGATACGCAGTATTTT. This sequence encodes CASSSRQGRTDTQYF.

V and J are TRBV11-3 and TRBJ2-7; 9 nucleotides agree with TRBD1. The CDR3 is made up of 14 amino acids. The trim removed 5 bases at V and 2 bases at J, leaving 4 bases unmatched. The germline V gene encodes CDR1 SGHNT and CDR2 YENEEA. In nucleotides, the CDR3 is TGTGCCAGCAGCCCAAGACAGGGGGCCTACGAGCAGTACTTC. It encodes CASSPRQGAYEQYF.

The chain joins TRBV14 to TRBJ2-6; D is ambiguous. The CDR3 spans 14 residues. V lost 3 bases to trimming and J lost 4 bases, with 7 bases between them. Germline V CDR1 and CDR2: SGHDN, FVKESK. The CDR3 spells CASSHLHGANVLTF. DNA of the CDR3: TGTGCCAGCAGCCACTTACACGGGGCCAACGTCCTGACTTTC.

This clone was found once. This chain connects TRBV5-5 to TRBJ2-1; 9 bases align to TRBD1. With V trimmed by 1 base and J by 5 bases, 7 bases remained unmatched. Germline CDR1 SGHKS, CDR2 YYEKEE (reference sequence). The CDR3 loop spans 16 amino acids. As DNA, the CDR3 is TGTGCCAGCAGCTTGTACCCGGGACAGGGAAACAATGAGCAGTTCTTC. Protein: CASSLYPGQGNNEQFF.

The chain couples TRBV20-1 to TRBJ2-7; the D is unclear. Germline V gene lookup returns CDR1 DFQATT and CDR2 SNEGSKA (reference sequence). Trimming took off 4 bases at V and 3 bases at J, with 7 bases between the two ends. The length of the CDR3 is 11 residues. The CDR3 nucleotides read TGCAGTGCTACCACCCACTACGAGCAGTACTTC. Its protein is CSATTHYEQYF.

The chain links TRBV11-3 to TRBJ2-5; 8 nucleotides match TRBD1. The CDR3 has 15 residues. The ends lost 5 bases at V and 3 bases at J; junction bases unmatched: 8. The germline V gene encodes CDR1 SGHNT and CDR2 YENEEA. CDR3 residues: CASSKGQASEETQYF. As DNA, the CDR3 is TGTGCCAGCAGCAAGGGACAGGCCAGTGAAGAGACCCAGTACTTC.

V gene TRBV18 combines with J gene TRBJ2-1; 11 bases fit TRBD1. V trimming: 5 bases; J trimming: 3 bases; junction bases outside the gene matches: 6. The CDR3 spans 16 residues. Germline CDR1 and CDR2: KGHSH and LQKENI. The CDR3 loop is CASSSSGTGGYNEQFF. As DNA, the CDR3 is TGTGCCAGCTCATCGTCCGGGACAGGGGGCTACAATGAGCAGTTCTTC.

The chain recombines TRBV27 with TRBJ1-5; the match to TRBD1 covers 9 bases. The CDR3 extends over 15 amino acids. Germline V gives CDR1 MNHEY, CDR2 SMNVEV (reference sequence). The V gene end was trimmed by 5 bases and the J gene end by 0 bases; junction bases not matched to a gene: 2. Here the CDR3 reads CASSLGQGSNQPQHF. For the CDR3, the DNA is TGTGCCAGCAGTCTGGGACAGGGTAGCAATCAGCCCCAGCATTTT.